The 18 T cell receptor beta chains below were found in one sample sequenced in a study of blood T cell repertoires in COVID-19 (dated by TCRdb to the early 2020s). Library preparation was by the immunoSEQ multiplex PCR assay. Drawn from immuneACCESS, this table holds only the in-frame rearrangements with V and J called that TCRdb kept. Clones are partly lost; checked studies trace under half to an unresolved V gene and leave the rest unexplained. A total of about 220,000 clones appear in this sample, about 86% of them only once. Less than 4% of the sample is held by the ten biggest clonotypes. The specimen was peripheral blood. The receptors stem from a woman aged 30 to 39 who had recovered from COVID-19.

This chain uses TRBV5-1 with TRBJ2-7, with a tentative D call TRBD1 (6 bases). V was clipped by 3 bases and J by 12 bases, with 22 bases between them. CDR3 length equals 14 residues. The V gene's germline CDR1 is SGHRS and CDR2 YFSETQ. This CDR3 reads CASSSLGQASELYF. For the CDR3, the DNA is TGCGCCAGCAGCTCGTTGGGACAAGCTTCCGAGTTGTACTTC.

The chain uses TRBV19 and TRBJ1-1, with a weak D call TRBD1 (5 bases). Trimming stripped 3 bases from V and 4 bases from J, with 9 bases between. This CDR3 has 13 amino acids. The germline V gene has CDR1 LNHDA and CDR2 SQIVND (reference sequence). CDR3: CASSIFGGTEAFF. The DNA of the CDR3 is TGTGCCAGTAGTATTTTCGGGGGCACTGAAGCTTTCTTT. Based on the CDR3 plus reference TRBV19 and TRBJ1-1, the full variable domain is DGGITQSPKYLFRKEGQNVTLSCEQNLNHDAMYWYRQDPGQGLRLIYYSQIVNDFQKGDIAEGYSVSREKKESFPLTVTSAQKNPTAFYLCASSIFGGTEAFFGQGTRLTVV.

The gene calls are TRBV27 and TRBJ1-2; TRBD1 is a possible D gene (6 bases). The CDR3 length is 13 residues. Germline V lookup: CDR1 MNHEY, CDR2 SMNVEV (reference sequence). Trimming stripped 5 bases from V and 8 bases from J, with 15 bases between. CDR3 sequence: CASSPRGARGYTF. CDR3 bases: TGTGCCAGCAGTCCTCGGGGGGCTCGAGGCTACACCTTC.

The V call is TRBV2, the J call TRBJ2-1; 11 bases are shared with TRBD2. V lost 7 bases, J lost 9 bases, and 8 bases stayed unmatched. The CDR3 covers 14 residues. Germline CDR1 and CDR2: SNHLY and FYNNEI. The CDR3: CASNRLAGIIEQFF. CDR3 coding DNA: TGTGCCAGCAACCGACTAGCGGGGATAATTGAGCAGTTCTTC.

This clone showed up just once. The chain uses TRBV6-5 and TRBJ2-3; 10 bases align to TRBD1. Germline V lookup: CDR1 MNHEY, CDR2 SVGAGI. The CDR3 runs 15 residues. V shed 6 bases and J 5 bases; nucleotides not matched to a gene: 8. Here the CDR3 DNA reads TGTGCCAGCAGGCTGACCGGGACAGGGGTAGATACGCAGTATTTT. Encoded protein: CASRLTGTGVDTQYF.

This chain connects TRBV7-9 to TRBJ1-5, with 8 nucleotides matching TRBD1. V was pared by 6 bases and J by 3 bases, with 7 bases of the junction left unmatched. Germline lookup yields CDR1 SEHNR and CDR2 FQNEAQ (reference sequence). This CDR3 is built from 15 residues. This chain's CDR3 is CASSPQGVNNQPQHF. CDR3 DNA: TGTGCCAGCAGTCCACAGGGGGTTAACAATCAGCCCCAGCATTTT.

The gene calls are TRBV28 and TRBJ2-5, with TRBD2 matching 10 bases. Germline V gene lookup returns CDR1 MDHEN and CDR2 SYDVKM. Trimming cost V 2 bases and J 5 bases; bases outside gene matches: 5. The CDR3 contains 15 residues. CDR3 nucleotide sequence: TGTGCCAGCAGTTTACCCGGTAGCGGGGGGGAGACCCAGTACTTC. Amino acid sequence: CASSLPGSGGETQYF. Complete variable domain (other parts from reference TRBV28 and TRBJ2-5): DVKVTQSSRYLVKRTGEKVFLECVQDMDHENMFWYRQDPGLGLRLIYFSYDVKMKEKGDIPEGYSVSREKKERFSLILESASTNQTSMYLCASSLPGSGGETQYFGPGTRLLVL.

The genes are TRBV4-2 and TRBJ2-3; 7 bases are a match to TRBD2. Losses at the gene ends were 1 base for V and 3 bases for J; bases not matched to a gene: 7. The CDR3 is made up of 16 amino acids. Germline V lookup: CDR1 LGHNA, CDR2 YNFKEQ. The CDR3 loop reads CASSQGSAGWTDTQYF. The CDR3 bases are TGTGCCAGCAGCCAAGGCTCAGCGGGGTGGACAGATACGCAGTATTTT.

Here the CDR3 reads CAIRGEGYRGQPQHF. The CDR3 region has the DNA TGTGCCATCAGGGGGGAGGGTTATCGTGGTCAGCCCCAGCATTTT. The chain carries TRBV10-3 and TRBJ1-5; perhaps TRBD1 as D (5 bases). The V gene's germline CDR1 is ENHRY and CDR2 SYGVKD. The CDR3 covers 15 residues. V gave up 6 bases and J gave up 6 bases, with 18 bases separating them.

This chain joins TRBV7-9 and TRBJ2-7; maybe TRBD1 (6 bases). The length of the CDR3 is 13 residues. Germline CDR1 SEHNR, CDR2 FQNEAQ (reference sequence). The ends were cut back, 5 bases at V and 4 bases at J, with 12 bases in the middle. The CDR3 protein is CASSPQGLYEQYF. The DNA for the CDR3 is TGTGCCAGCAGCCCCCAGGGGTTGTACGAGCAGTACTTC.

V usage is TRBV6-2 or TRBV6-3 and J usage is TRBJ1-3, with 9 bases aligning to TRBD1. The CDR3 has 16 amino acids. The germline CDR1 and CDR2 sequences are MNHEY and SVGEGT. With V trimmed by 5 bases and J by 1 base, 6 bases remained unmatched. The CDR3 DNA follows: TGTGCCAGCAGTCAACAGGGGGCCGGATCTGGAAACACCATATATTTT. This translates into CASSQQGAGSGNTIYF.

The chain joins TRBV4-3 to TRBJ1-4; 10 nucleotides align to TRBD1. CDR1 is LGHNA, CDR2 YSLEER, per germline. Losses at the gene ends were 3 bases for V and 8 bases for J; bases not matched to a gene: 6. CDR3 length: 15 amino acids. The CDR3 nucleotides are TGCGCCAGCAGCCAGGACAGGGGGACAGGGGAAAAACTGTTTTTT. Encoded protein: CASSQDRGTGEKLFF.

This chain joins TRBV6-6 and TRBJ2-7, with 7 nucleotides matching TRBD1. Germline assignment: CDR1 MNHNY and CDR2 SVGAGI (reference sequence). Germline trimming cut 5 bases from V and 7 bases from J; bases unmatched to any gene: 8. This CDR3 has 13 residues. The CDR3 DNA reads as TGTGCCAGCAGTCCAAGGGGGCTACGAGAGCAGTACTTC. Translating it yields CASSPRGLREQYF.

This chain uses TRBV14 with TRBJ2-5; D may be TRBD2 (6 bases). V lost 8 bases and J 3 bases, leaving 16 bases between the germline ends. Germline-derived CDR1 and CDR2 are SGHDN and FVKESK. This CDR3 spans 14 amino acids. CDR3 loop: CASRARGTKETQYF. CDR3 coding DNA: TGTGCCAGCCGAGCCCGGGGGACGAAAGAGACCCAGTACTTC.

The V and J genes are TRBV29-1 and TRBJ2-3, with D possibly TRBD1 on 6 matching bases. From germline, CDR1 is SQVTM and CDR2 ANQGSEA. CDR3 length: 12 residues. Trimming shortened V by 4 bases and J by 1 base, and 6 bases separated the two germline ends. CDR3 DNA: TGCAGCGTTGGACAGGGCACAGATACGCAGTATTTT. This encodes CSVGQGTDTQYF.

This clone was counted between two and nine times. This sequence joins TRBV7-2 and TRBJ2-7, with TRBD1 as a possible D gene (6 bases). With 0 bases removed from V and 2 bases from J, the gap between germline ends came to 11 bases. This CDR3 comprises 15 residues. In germline, CDR1 is SGHTA, CDR2 FQGNSA. In DNA, the CDR3 is TGTGCCAGCAGCTTAGCGGGGACACCTACCTACGAGCAGTACTTC. As protein: CASSLAGTPTYEQYF.

This clone was detected only a few times. V usage is TRBV12-3 or TRBV12-4 and J usage is TRBJ1-2; possible D gene TRBD1, 5 bases. CDR3 length equals 12 residues. V lost 4 bases and J lost 7, with 10 bases in between. Written as DNA, the CDR3 is TGTGCCAGCAGTTCTCTCGGGGGTGGCTACACCTTC. This translates into CASSSLGGGYTF.

V usage is TRBV7-2 and J usage is TRBJ2-6, with TRBD1 matching 7 bases. Germline CDR1 and CDR2: SGHTA and FQGNSA. The CDR3 extends over 17 amino acids. J gave up 1 base and V 5 bases, and 8 bases lay outside the gene matches. CDR3 in amino acids: CASSMTGSSSGANVLTF. The CDR3 nucleotides are TGTGCCAGCAGCATGACAGGGAGTAGTTCTGGGGCCAACGTCCTGACTTTC.